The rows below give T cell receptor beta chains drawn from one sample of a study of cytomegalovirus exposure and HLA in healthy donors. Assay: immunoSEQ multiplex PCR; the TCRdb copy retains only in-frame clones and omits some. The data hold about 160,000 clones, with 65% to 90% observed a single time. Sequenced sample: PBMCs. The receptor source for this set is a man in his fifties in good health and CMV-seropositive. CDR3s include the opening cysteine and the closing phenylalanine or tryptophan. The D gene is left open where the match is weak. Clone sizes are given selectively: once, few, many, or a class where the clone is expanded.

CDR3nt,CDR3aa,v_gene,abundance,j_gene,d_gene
TGTGCCAGCAGATGGAACAGTCAAACAAAGGGCTACACCTTC,CASRWNSQTKGYTF,TRBV5-5,-,TRBJ1-2,-
TGTGCCAGCGGGACTAGCGCGAGCTCCTACAATGAGCAGTTCTTC,CASGTSASSYNEQFF,TRBV11-2,-,TRBJ2-1,TRBD2
TGCGCCAGCAGCCGAGCCGGGACAGGGGGCGAAAAACTGTTTTTT,CASSRAGTGGEKLFF,TRBV4-3,-,TRBJ1-4,TRBD1
TGTGCCTTCAAAGCGGGGGGCAAAACCGGGGAGCTGTTTTTT,CAFKAGGKTGELFF,TRBV30,-,TRBJ2-2,TRBD2
TGTGCCAGCAGCCGGGACAGACAACGTGGCAATGAGCAGTTCTTC,CASSRDRQRGNEQFF,TRBV7-2,few,TRBJ2-1,TRBD1
TGTGCCAGCAGTTCGAGCAGGGGGTACAATGAGCAGTTCTTC,CASSSSRGYNEQFF,TRBV27,-,TRBJ2-1,TRBD1
TGTGCCAGCAGTACGGGACTAGCGGTTTACAATGAGCAGTTCTTC,CASSTGLAVYNEQFF,TRBV6-6,-,TRBJ2-1,TRBD2
TGCGCCAGCAGCTTGGTGGGGGCACCTGGAAACACCATATATTTT,CASSLVGAPGNTIYF,TRBV5-1,-,TRBJ1-3,-
TGTGCCAGCAGCGGGACAGGGGCAGCTTCACCCCTCCACTTT,CASSGTGAASPLHF,TRBV9,-,TRBJ1-6,TRBD1
TGTGCCAGCAGCCTGGAAGCGGGAGAAACAGATACGCAGTATTTT,CASSLEAGETDTQYF,TRBV4-2,-,TRBJ2-3,TRBD2
TGTGCCAGCAGCTTGGTATTCCAGGGTGATCAGCCCCAGCATTTT,CASSLVFQGDQPQHF,TRBV5-5,-,TRBJ1-5,-
TGTGCCTGGAGTGGCGGGCCGGTAACACATACGCAGTATTTT,CAWSGGPVTHTQYF,TRBV30,-,TRBJ2-3,-
TGTGCCAGCAGGGTAGAGGAGACCCAGTACTTC,CASRVEETQYF,TRBV28,-,TRBJ2-5,-
TGTGCCTGGAACGGATTTGGAGGGACAGGGGTCTACGAGCAGTACTTC,CAWNGFGGTGVYEQYF,TRBV30,-,TRBJ2-7,TRBD1
TGTGCCAGCAGCGTTTTTTCAGGGTCGTGGAACACTGAAGCTTTCTTT,CASSVFSGSWNTEAFF,TRBV5-6,-,TRBJ1-1,-
TGTGCCAGCAGTTTGGACACCTATCAGCCCCAGCATTTT,CASSLDTYQPQHF,TRBV6-5,few,TRBJ1-5,-
TGCGCCAGCAGCTCGGGACAGGCTAACCTTAAAGAGACCCAGTACTTC,CASSSGQANLKETQYF,TRBV5-1,-,TRBJ2-5,TRBD1
TGTGCTAGTGGCCAAGAGCCGGTGGAGACCCAGTACTTC,CASGQEPVETQYF,TRBV12-5,few,TRBJ2-5,-
TGTGCCAGCACTGGCAGATGCCAGGCGCACATCTTACGGAATCAGCCCCAGCATTTT,CASTGRCQAHILRNQPQHF,TRBV21-1,-,TRBJ1-5,-
TGTGCCAGCTCCCAAAACGGACTACACTACGAGCAGTACTTC,CASSQNGLHYEQYF,TRBV18,-,TRBJ2-7,-
TGTGCCGAAACCCTCCCGGGACAGGGGCAAGAGGGCTATGGCTACACCTTC,CAETLPGQGQEGYGYTF,TRBV7-2,few,TRBJ1-2,TRBD1
TGTGCCAGCAGCAAAAGCTTGATGACAGGGGGGGATCAGCCCCAGCATTTT,CASSKSLMTGGDQPQHF,TRBV21-1,-,TRBJ1-5,-
TGTGCCAGCAGCCAAGATGAAGTCGGGACAGGTTACTTC,CASSQDEVGTGYF,TRBV4-2,-,TRBJ2-7,TRBD1
TGTGCCAGCAGCTTTAAGACGTCTAGCTATGGCTACACCTTC,CASSFKTSSYGYTF,TRBV7-2,-,TRBJ1-2,-
TGCAGTGCTGGAGGTCCTCTGAGGCAGTATTTT,CSAGGPLRQYF,TRBV20-1,-,TRBJ2-3,-
TGCGCCAGCAGTTTTGGGCGTCGGAACCAAGAGACCCAGTACTTC,CASSFGRRNQETQYF,TRBV5-1,-,TRBJ2-5,-
TGCGCCAGCAGCTTGGGTACTACATTCGATACGCAGTATTTT,CASSLGTTFDTQYF,TRBV5-1,-,TRBJ2-3,-
TGTGCCAGCAGTTTAGGGGCACTTTCTTACGAGCAGTACTTC,CASSLGALSYEQYF,TRBV28,-,TRBJ2-7,-
TGTTCCAGCAGCTCAAGTCTAGCGACAGCCTACAATGAGCAGTTCTTC,CSSSSSLATAYNEQFF,TRBV7-9,-,TRBJ2-1,-
TGTGCCAGCAGCTTAGGGCTAGCAACCTACAATGAGCAGTTCTTC,CASSLGLATYNEQFF,TRBV7-2,-,TRBJ2-1,-
TGTGCCAGCAGCTTAGTAAATCGACAGCAAGAGACCCAGTACTTC,CASSLVNRQQETQYF,TRBV7-9,-,TRBJ2-5,-
TGTGCCAGCAGAGGGGACAGGGGAGGCCCTGAAGCTTTCTTT,CASRGDRGGPEAFF,TRBV6-5,once,TRBJ1-1,TRBD1
TGTGCCAGCAACGGGACAGTTCCCTTC,CASNGTVPF,TRBV3-1/TRBV3-2,-,TRBJ2-7,TRBD1
TGTGCCAGCAGCGCATCCGGGACTAGCGGGATCGATACGCAGTATTTT,CASSASGTSGIDTQYF,TRBV9,once,TRBJ2-3,TRBD2
TGTGCCAGTAGTCCCGACAGGTATAGCAATCAGCCCCAGCATTTT,CASSPDRYSNQPQHF,TRBV19,-,TRBJ1-5,-
TGTGCCAGCAGCCCGACAGGGGGATCAGATACGCAGTATTTT,CASSPTGGSDTQYF,TRBV14,-,TRBJ2-3,TRBD1
TGTGCCTGGAGTGCTACGGGATACAATGAGCAGTTCTTC,CAWSATGYNEQFF,TRBV30,-,TRBJ2-1,-
TGTGCCACCAGCAGAGATCGCCTAGCGGGGGTTACAGATACGCAGTATTTT,CATSRDRLAGVTDTQYF,TRBV15,few,TRBJ2-3,TRBD2
TGTGCCACCTTAGACACAACTTATAGCAATCAGCCCCAGCATTTT,CATLDTTYSNQPQHF,TRBV10-3,-,TRBJ1-5,-
TGCGCCACAAGGGGCCATCGCAACCCGGGACAGGCCTCAAACACCATATATTTT,CATRGHRNPGQASNTIYF,TRBV10-1,-,TRBJ1-3,TRBD1
TGCGCCAGCAGCCGGGATTATAGGCGGGCGGCTGAGCAGTTCTTC,CASSRDYRRAAEQFF,TRBV4-3,few,TRBJ2-1,-
TGTGCCAGCAGCTTGTATCCCTTCGACGGGGGGCGCGTTGGCTACACCTTC,CASSLYPFDGGRVGYTF,TRBV5-4,-,TRBJ1-2,-
TGTGCCAGCAGAAAGGACAGGGCGAATTCACCCCTCCACTTT,CASRKDRANSPLHF,TRBV6-6,-,TRBJ1-6,TRBD1
TGTGCCATCAGTGCACTAGCGGGCTCCGCGAACACCGGGGAGCTGTTTTTT,CAISALAGSANTGELFF,TRBV10-3,-,TRBJ2-2,TRBD2
TGTGCCAGCAGCTTAGCCACAGGGTGGAGGGCCAACGTCCTGACTTTC,CASSLATGWRANVLTF,TRBV11-2,-,TRBJ2-6,-
TGTGCCAGCACCTCATGGGGACAGGGGGCCGGGGAGCTGTTTTTT,CASTSWGQGAGELFF,TRBV28,-,TRBJ2-2,TRBD1
TGTGCCAGCATGAATAGAAAGAATAGCAATCAGCCCCAGCATTTT,CASMNRKNSNQPQHF,TRBV28,-,TRBJ1-5,-